This TCR beta chain was captured by sequencing in a study of cytomegalovirus exposure and HLA in healthy donors. Study-wide points: Analyses of presence/absence relied on an assumption of roughly uniform sequencing depth across donors. Most of the TCR beta V segments (in an earlier analysis) were productive either about 87% or about 30% of the time. In a later analysis, several top co-occurrence clusters appeared linked to parvovirus B19, influenza, CMV and Epstein-Barr virus.

This clone was seen only a few times. Its specificity is unknown. V lost 6 bases and J lost 2; bases outside the gene matches: 0. The CDR3 has 14 amino acids. Germline CDR1 MGHDK, CDR2 SYGVNS. The PCR made use of 60 Vbeta and 13 Jbeta primers. Original analysis: Later, tens of millions of unique TCR beta chains were counted in an analysis, and approximately 10 million of them were shared. Only in-frame clones appear in the TCRdb table, and some are missing; sequencing was by immunoSEQ multiplex PCR. The DNA gave D and trimming, while V, J and clone size come from that table. This sample has roughly 60,000 clones, with 70% to 80% found just once.

This clonotype was obtained from a woman aged 40 to 50 in good health and CMV-seropositive. V usage is TRBV25-1 and J usage is TRBJ2-6; 8 nucleotides align to TRBD2. Sequences were obtained from PBMCs. CDR3 nucleotides: TGTGCCAGCAGCGGGGGGGCTGGGGCCAACGTCCTGACTTTC. It specifies CASSGGAGANVLTF.